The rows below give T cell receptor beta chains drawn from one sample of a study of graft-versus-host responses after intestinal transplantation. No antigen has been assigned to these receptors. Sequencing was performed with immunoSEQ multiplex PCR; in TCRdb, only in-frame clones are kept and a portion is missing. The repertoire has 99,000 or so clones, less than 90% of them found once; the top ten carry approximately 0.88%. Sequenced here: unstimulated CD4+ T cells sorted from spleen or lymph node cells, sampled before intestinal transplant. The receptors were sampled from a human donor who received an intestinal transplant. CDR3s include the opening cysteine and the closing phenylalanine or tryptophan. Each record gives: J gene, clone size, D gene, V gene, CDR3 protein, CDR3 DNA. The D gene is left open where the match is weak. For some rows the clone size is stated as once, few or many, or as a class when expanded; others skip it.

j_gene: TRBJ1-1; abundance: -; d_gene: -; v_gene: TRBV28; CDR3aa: CASSRTSGGLNTEAFF; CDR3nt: TGTGCCAGCAGCCGAACATCGGGGGGCCTGAACACTGAAGCTTTCTTT
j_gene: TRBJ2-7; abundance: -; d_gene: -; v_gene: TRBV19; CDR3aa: CASSIGEDYEQYF; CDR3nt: TGTGCCAGTAGTATCGGGGAAGACTACGAGCAGTACTTC
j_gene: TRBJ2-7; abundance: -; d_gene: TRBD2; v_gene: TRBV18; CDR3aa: CASSPPLAGSYEQYF; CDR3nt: TGTGCCAGCTCACCCCCACTAGCGGGATCCTACGAGCAGTACTTC
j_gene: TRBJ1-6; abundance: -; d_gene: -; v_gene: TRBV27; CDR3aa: CASSLYGSHSPLHF; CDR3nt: TGTGCCAGCAGTTTATATGGCTCCCATTCACCCCTCCACTTT
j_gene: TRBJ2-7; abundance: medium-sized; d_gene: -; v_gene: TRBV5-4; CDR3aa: CASSPGRDSYEQYF; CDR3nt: TGTGCCAGCAGCCCGGGACGAGATTCCTACGAGCAGTACTTC
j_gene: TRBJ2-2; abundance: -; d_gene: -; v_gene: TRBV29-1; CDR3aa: CSVGRAGYTGELFF; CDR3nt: TGCAGCGTTGGCAGGGCAGGCTACACCGGGGAGCTGTTTTTT
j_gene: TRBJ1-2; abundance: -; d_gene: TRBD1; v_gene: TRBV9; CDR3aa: CASSDRTGRGGYTF; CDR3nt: TGTGCCAGCAGCGACCGGACAGGGCGGGGAGGCTACACCTTC
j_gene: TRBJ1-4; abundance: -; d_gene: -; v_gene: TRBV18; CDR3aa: CASSPPEATNEKLFF; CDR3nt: TGTGCCAGCTCACCACCGGAGGCAACTAATGAAAAACTGTTTTTT
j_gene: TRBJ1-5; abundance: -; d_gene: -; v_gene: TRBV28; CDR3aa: CASSWMGNQPQHF; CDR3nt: TGTGCCAGCAGTTGGATGGGAAATCAGCCCCAGCATTTT
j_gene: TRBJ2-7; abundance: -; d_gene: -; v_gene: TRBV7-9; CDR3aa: CASSFGQGTYEQYF; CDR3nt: TGTGCCAGCAGCTTCGGCCAGGGAACTTACGAGCAGTACTTC
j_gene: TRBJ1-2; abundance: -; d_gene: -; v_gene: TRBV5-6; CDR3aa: CASSLDRPYGYTF; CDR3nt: TGTGCCAGCAGCCTCGACAGACCCTATGGCTACACCTTC
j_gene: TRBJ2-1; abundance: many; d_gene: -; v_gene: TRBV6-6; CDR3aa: CASSYSRVYNEQFF; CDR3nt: TGTGCCAGCAGTTACTCCCGGGTCTACAATGAGCAGTTCTTC
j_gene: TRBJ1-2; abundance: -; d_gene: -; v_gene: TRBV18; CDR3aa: CASSPGAEEGGYTF; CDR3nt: TGTGCCAGCTCACCAGGTGCGGAGGAGGGAGGCTACACCTTC
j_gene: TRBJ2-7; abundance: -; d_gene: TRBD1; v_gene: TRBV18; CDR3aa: CASSPGTGNYEQYF; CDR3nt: TGTGCCAGCTCGCCCGGGACAGGTAACTACGAGCAGTACTTC
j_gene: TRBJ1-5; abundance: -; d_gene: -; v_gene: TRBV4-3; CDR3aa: CASSQAWDGRPQHF; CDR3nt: TGCGCCAGCAGCCAAGCTTGGGACGGGCGGCCCCAGCATTTT
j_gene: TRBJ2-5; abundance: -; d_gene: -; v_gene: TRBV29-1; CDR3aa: CSVARQQETQYF; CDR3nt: TGCAGCGTTGCTAGGCAGCAAGAGACCCAGTACTTC
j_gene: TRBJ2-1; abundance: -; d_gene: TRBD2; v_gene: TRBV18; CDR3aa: CASSLRTSGNNEQFF; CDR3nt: TGTGCCAGCTCACTGCGGACTAGCGGGAACAATGAGCAGTTCTTC
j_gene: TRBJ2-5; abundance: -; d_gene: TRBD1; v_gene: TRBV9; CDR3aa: CASSPRTGRQETQYF; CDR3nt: TGTGCCAGCAGCCCCCGGACAGGACGACAAGAGACCCAGTACTTC
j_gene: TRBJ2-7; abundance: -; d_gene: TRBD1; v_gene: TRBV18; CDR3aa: CASSGGTGRYEQYF; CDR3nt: TGTGCCAGCTCAGGTGGGACAGGTAGATACGAGCAGTACTTC
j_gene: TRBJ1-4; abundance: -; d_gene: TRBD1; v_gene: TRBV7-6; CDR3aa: CASSYGQGNEKLFF; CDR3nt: TGTGCCAGCAGCTACGGACAGGGGAATGAAAAACTGTTTTTT
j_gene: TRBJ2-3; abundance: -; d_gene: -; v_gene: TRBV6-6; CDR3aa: CASSSSSTDTQYF; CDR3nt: TGTGCCAGCAGTTCCAGCTCCACAGATACGCAGTATTTT
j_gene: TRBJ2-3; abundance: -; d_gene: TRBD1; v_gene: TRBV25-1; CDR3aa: CASSENQGTGRTDTQYF; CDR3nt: TGTGCCAGCAGTGAGAACCAAGGGACAGGCCGCACAGATACGCAGTATTTT
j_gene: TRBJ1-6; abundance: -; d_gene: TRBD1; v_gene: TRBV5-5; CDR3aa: CASSLSRGLSPLHF; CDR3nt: TGTGCCAGCAGCTTGTCCAGGGGGCTTTCACCCCTCCACTTT
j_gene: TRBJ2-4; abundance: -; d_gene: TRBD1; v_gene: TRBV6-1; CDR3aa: CASTRGQSLNIQYF; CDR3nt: TGTGCCAGCACCCGGGGACAGTCATTAAACATTCAGTACTTC
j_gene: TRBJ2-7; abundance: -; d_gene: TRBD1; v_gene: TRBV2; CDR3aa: CASREDRGLEEQYF; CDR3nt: TGTGCCAGCAGGGAAGACAGGGGGCTCGAGGAGCAGTACTTC
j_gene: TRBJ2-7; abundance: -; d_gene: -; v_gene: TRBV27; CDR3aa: CASSLAGRVVYEQYF; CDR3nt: TGTGCCAGCAGTTTAGCGGGCAGGGTCGTGTACGAGCAGTACTTC
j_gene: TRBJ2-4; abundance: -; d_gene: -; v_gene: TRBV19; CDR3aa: CASSAPGLSRDIQYF; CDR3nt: TGTGCCAGTAGCGCCCCGGGACTCTCACGGGACATTCAGTACTTC
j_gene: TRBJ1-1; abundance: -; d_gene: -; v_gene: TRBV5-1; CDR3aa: CASSSWTGNTEAFF; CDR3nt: TGCGCCAGCAGCTCATGGACGGGGAACACTGAAGCTTTCTTT
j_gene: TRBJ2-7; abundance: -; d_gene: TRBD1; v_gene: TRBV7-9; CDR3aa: CASSPGRGQGASYEQYF; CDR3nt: TGTGCCAGCAGCCCAGGACGGGGACAGGGGGCTTCCTACGAGCAGTACTTC
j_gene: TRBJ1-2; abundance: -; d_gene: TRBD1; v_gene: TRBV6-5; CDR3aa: CASSYSAGGGYTF; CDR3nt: TGTGCCAGCAGTTACTCGGCAGGGGGTGGCTACACCTTC
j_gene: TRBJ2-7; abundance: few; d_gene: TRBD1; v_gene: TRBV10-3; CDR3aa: CAISEPGQGAYEQYF; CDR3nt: TGTGCCATCAGTGAACCGGGACAGGGGGCCTACGAGCAGTACTTC
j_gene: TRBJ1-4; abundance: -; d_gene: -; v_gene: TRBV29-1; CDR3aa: CSVAQGGEKLFF; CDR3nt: TGCAGCGTTGCGCAGGGAGGCGAAAAACTGTTTTTT
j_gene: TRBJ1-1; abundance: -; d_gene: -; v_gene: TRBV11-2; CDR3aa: CASSLDPVGGKAFF; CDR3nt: TGTGCCAGCAGCTTAGACCCAGTGGGAGGGAAAGCTTTCTTT
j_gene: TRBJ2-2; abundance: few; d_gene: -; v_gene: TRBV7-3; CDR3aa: CASSSDRNTGELFF; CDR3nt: TGTGCCAGCAGCTCCGACAGGAACACCGGGGAGCTGTTTTTT
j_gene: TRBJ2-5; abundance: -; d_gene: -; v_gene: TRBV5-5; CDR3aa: CASSLEWGSETQYF; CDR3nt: TGTGCCAGCAGCTTGGAGTGGGGTTCAGAGACCCAGTACTTC
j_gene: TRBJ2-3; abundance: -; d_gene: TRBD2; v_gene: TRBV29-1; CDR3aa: CSVSGRSTDTQYF; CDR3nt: TGCAGCGTGAGCGGGAGGTCCACAGATACGCAGTATTTT
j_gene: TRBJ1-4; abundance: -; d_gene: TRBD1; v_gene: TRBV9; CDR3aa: CASSTQGALWEKLFF; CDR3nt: TGTGCCAGCAGCACCCAGGGGGCGCTTTGGGAAAAACTGTTTTTT
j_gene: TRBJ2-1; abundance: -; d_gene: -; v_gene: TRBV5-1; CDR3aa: CASSGRGAGSSYNEQFF; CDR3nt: TGCGCCAGCAGCGGCCGGGGGGCCGGCAGCTCCTACAATGAGCAGTTCTTC
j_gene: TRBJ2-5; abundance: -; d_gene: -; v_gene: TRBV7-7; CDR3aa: CASSPLYETQYF; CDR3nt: TGTGCCAGCAGCCCCCTGTATGAGACCCAGTACTTC
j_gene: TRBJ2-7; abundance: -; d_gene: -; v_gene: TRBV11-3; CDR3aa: CASSDDSSYEQYF; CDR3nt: TGTGCCAGCAGCGACGACAGCTCCTACGAGCAGTACTTC
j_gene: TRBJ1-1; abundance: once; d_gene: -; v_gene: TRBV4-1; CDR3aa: CASSQDLGGWLTEAFF; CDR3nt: TGCGCCAGCAGCCAAGATCTGGGGGGCTGGCTCACTGAAGCTTTCTTT
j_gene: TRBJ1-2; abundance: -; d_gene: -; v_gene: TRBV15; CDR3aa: CATSRDLDGGYTF; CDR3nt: TGTGCCACCAGCAGAGATCTGGACGGTGGCTACACCTTC
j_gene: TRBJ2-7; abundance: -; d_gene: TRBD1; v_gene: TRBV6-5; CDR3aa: CARRSQGAHEQYF; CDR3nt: TGTGCCAGACGGTCCCAGGGGGCCCACGAGCAGTACTTC
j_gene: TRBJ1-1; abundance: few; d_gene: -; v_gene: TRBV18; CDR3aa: CASSTSRNTEAFF; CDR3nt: TGTGCCAGCTCTACGTCCCGAAACACTGAAGCTTTCTTT
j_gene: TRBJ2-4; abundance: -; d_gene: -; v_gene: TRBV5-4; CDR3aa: CASSQTGRGSVKNIQYF; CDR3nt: TGTGCCAGCAGCCAGACAGGGAGGGGAAGCGTCAAAAACATTCAGTACTTC
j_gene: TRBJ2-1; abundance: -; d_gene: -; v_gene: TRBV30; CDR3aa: CAWSVSKNEQFF; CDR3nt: TGTGCCTGGAGTGTGTCGAAAAATGAGCAGTTCTTC
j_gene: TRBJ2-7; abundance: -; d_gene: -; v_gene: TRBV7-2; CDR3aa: CASSFPTPYEQYF; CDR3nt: TGTGCCAGCAGCTTCCCTACTCCCTACGAGCAGTACTTC
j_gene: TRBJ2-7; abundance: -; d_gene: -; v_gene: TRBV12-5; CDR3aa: CASGFVSGDTYEQYF; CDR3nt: TGTGCTAGTGGTTTCGTATCAGGGGACACCTACGAGCAGTACTTC